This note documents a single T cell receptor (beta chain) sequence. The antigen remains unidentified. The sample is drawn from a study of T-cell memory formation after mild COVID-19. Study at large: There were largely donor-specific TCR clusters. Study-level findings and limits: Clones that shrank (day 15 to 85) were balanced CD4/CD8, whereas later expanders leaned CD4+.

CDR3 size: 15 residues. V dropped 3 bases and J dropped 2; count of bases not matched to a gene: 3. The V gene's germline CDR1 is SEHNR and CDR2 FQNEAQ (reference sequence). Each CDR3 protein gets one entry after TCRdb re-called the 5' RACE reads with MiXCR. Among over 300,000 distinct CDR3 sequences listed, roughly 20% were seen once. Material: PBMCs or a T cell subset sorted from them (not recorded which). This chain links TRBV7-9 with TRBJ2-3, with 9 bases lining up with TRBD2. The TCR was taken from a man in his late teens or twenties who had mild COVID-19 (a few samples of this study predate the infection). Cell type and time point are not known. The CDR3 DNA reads TGTGCCAGCAGCTTGCAGCGGGGGGTCACAGATACGCAGTATTTT. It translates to CASSLQRGVTDTQYF.